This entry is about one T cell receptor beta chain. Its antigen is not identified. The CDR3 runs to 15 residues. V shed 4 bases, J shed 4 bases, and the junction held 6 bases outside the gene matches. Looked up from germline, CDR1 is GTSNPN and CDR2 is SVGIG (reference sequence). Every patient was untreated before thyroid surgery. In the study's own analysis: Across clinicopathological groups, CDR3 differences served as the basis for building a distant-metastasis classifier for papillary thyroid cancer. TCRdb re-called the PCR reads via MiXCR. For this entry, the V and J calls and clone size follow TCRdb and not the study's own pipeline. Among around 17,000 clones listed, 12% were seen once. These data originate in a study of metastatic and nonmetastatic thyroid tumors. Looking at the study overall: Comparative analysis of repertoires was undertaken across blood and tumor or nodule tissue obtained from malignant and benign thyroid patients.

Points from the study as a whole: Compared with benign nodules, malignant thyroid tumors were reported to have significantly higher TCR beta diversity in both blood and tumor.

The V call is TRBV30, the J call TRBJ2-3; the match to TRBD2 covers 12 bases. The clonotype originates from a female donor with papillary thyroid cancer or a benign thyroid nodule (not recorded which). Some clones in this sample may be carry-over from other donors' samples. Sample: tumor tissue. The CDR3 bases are TGTGCCTGGACCGGACTAGCGGGAAGGGCAGATACGCAGTATTTT. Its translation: CAWTGLAGRADTQYF.